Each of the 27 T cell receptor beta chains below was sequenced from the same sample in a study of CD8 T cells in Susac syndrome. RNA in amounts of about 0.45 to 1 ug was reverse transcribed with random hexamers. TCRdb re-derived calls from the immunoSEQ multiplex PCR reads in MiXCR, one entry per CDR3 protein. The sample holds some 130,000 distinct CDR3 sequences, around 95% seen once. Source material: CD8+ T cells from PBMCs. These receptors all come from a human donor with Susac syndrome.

CDR3 sequence reads: CASGGGPEAFF. The CDR3 nucleotides read TGTGCCAGCGGAGGGGGTCCTGAAGCTTTCTTT. The V gene is TRBV12-3 or TRBV12-4, the J gene TRBJ1-1, with D possibly TRBD1 on 6 matching bases. V was shortened by 8 bases and J by 6 bases, with 10 bases between the two germline ends. This CDR3 spans 11 amino acids.

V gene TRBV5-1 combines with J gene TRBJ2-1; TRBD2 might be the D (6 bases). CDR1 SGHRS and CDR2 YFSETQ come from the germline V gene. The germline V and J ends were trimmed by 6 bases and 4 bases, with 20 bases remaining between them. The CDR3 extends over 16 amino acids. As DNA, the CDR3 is TGCGCCAGCAAAGGCCCCTTCCTGGAGGGGTACAATGAGCAGTTCTTC. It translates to CASKGPFLEGYNEQFF.

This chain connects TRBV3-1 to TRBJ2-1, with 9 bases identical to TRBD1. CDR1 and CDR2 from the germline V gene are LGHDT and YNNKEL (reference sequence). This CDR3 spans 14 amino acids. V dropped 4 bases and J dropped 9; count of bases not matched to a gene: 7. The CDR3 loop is CASSRTGEFGEQFF. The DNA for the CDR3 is TGTGCCAGCAGCCGGACAGGGGAGTTCGGTGAGCAGTTCTTC.

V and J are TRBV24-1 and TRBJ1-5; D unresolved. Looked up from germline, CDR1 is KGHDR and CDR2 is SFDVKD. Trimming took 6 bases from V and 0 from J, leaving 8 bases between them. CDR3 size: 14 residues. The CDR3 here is CATSPTDSNQPQHF. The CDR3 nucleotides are TGTGCCACCAGTCCCACCGATAGCAATCAGCCCCAGCATTTT.

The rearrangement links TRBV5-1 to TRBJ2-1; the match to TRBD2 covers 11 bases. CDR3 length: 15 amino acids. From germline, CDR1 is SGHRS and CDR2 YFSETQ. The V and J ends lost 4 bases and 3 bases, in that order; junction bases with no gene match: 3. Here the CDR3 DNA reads TGCGCCAGCAGCAAGACTAGCGGGATCTACAATGAGCAGTTCTTC. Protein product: CASSKTSGIYNEQFF.

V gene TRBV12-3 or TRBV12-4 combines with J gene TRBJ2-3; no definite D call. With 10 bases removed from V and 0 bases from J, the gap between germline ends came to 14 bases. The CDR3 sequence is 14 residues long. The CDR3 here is CANTRAQSTDTQYF. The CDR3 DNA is TGTGCCAACACGAGAGCTCAGAGCACAGATACGCAGTATTTT.

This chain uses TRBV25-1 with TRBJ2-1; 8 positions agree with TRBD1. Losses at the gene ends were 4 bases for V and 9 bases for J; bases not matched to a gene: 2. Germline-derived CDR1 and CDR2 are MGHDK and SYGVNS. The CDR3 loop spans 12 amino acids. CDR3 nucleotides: TGTGCCAGCAGTGCCGACAGGGGTGAGCAGTTCTTC. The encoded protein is CASSADRGEQFF.

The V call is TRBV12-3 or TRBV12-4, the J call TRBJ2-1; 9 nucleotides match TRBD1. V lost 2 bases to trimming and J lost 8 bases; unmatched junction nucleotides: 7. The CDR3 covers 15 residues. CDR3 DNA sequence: TGTGCCAGCAGTTTATATGGGACAGGGTCTGATGAGCAGTTCTTC. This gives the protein CASSLYGTGSDEQFF.

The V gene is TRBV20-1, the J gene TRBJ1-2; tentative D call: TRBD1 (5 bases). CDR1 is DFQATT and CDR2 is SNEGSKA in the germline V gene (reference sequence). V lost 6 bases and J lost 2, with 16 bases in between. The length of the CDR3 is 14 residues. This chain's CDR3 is CSAWDVGLNYGYTF. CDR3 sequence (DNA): TGCAGTGCCTGGGACGTAGGGCTAAACTATGGCTACACCTTC.

The CDR3 reads CASSAPIAGASDTQYF. The CDR3 DNA follows: TGTGCCAGCAGTGCGCCCATAGCGGGAGCCTCAGATACGCAGTATTTT. This chain connects TRBV9 to TRBJ2-3; 9 nucleotides match TRBD2. Germline V CDR1 and CDR2: SGDLS, YYNGEE. This CDR3 has 16 residues. V dropped 5 bases and J dropped 4; count of bases not matched to a gene: 11.

CDR3 residues: CASSLGQGAYTEAFF. As DNA, the CDR3 is TGTGCCAGCAGTTTGGGGCAGGGGGCTTACACTGAAGCTTTCTTT. V usage is TRBV28 and J usage is TRBJ1-1; TRBD1 agrees at 8 bases. This CDR3 spans 15 amino acids. The V gene's germline CDR1 is MDHEN and CDR2 SYDVKM. With V trimmed by 3 bases and J by 3 bases, 6 bases remained unmatched.

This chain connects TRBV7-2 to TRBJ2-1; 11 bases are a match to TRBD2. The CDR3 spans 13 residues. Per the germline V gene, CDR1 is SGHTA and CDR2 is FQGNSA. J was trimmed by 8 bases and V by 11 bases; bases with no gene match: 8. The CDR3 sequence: CAGVAGGPDEQFF. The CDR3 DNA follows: TGTGCCGGAGTAGCGGGAGGGCCGGATGAGCAGTTCTTC. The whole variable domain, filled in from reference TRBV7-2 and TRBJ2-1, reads GAGVSQSPSNKVTEKGKDVELRCDPISGHTALYWYRQSLGQGLEFLIYFQGNSAPDKSGLPSDRFSAERTGGSVSTLTIQRTQQEDSAVYLCAGVAGGPDEQFFGPGTRLTVL.

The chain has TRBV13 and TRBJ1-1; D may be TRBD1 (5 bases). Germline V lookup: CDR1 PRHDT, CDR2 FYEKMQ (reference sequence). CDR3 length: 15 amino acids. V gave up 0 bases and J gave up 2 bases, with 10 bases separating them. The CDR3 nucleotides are TGTGCCAGCAGCTTAGGAACAGGAGGAAACACTGAAGCTTTCTTT. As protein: CASSLGTGGNTEAFF. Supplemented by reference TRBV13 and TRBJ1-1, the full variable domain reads AAGVIQSPRHLIKEKRETATLKCYPIPRHDTVYWYQQGPGQDPQFLISFYEKMQSDKGSIPDRFSAQQFSDYHSELNMSSLELGDSALYFCASSLGTGGNTEAFFGQGTRLTVV.

CDR3 residues: CASSYTNNEQFF. CDR3 in DNA: TGTGCCAGCAGCTATACTAACAATGAGCAGTTCTTC. This chain uses TRBV27 with TRBJ2-1; D is unresolved. Germline CDR1 and CDR2: MNHEY and SMNVEV (reference sequence). The CDR3 is made up of 12 amino acids. The V and J ends lost 6 bases and 5 bases respectively, with 8 bases between them.

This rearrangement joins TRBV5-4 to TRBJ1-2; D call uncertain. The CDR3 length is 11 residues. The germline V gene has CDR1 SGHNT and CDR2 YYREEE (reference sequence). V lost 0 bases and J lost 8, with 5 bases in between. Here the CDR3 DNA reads TGTGCCAGCAGCTTGGGGGCCGGCTACACCTTC. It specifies CASSLGAGYTF.

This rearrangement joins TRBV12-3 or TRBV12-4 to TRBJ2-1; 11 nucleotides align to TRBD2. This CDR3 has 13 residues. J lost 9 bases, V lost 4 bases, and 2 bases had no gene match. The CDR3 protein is CASSSTSGSEQFF. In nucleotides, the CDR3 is TGTGCCAGCAGTTCTACTAGCGGGAGTGAGCAGTTCTTC.

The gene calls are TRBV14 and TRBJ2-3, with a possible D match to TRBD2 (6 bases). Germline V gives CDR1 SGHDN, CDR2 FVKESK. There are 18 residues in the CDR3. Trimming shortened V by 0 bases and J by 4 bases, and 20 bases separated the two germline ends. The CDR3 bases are TGTGCCAGCAGCCAAGACTATGGAGGGGACTGGACCCCAGATACGCAGTATTTT. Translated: CASSQDYGGDWTPDTQYF. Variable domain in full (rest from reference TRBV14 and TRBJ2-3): EAGVTQFPSHSVIEKGQTVTLRCDPISGHDNLYWYRRVMGKEIKFLLHFVKESKQDESGMPNNRFLAERTGGTYSTLKVQPAELEDSGVYFCASSQDYGGDWTPDTQYFGPGTRLTVL.

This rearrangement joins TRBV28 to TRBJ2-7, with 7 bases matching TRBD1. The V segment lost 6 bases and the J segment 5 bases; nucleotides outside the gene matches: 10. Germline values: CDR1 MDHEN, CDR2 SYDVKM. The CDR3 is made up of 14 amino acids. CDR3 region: CASSLDRLRDEQYF. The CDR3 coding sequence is TGTGCCAGCAGCTTGGACAGGCTACGAGACGAGCAGTACTTC. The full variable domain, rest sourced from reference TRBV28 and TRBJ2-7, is DVKVTQSSRYLVKRTGEKVFLECVQDMDHENMFWYRQDPGLGLRLIYFSYDVKMKEKGDIPEGYSVSREKKERFSLILESASTNQTSMYLCASSLDRLRDEQYFGPGTRLTVT.

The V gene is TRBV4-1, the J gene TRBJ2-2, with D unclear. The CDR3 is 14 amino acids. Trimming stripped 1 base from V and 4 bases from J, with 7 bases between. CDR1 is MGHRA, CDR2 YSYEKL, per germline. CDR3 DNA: TGCGCCAGCAGCCAAGTGGAGTCCACCGGGGAGCTGTTTTTT. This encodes CASSQVESTGELFF.

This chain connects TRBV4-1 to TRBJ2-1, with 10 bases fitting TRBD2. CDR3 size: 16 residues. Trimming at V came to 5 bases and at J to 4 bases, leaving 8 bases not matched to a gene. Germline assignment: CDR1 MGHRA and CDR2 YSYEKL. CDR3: CASSAQREGLYNEQFF. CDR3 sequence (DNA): TGCGCCAGCAGCGCCCAGCGGGAGGGCCTATACAATGAGCAGTTCTTC.

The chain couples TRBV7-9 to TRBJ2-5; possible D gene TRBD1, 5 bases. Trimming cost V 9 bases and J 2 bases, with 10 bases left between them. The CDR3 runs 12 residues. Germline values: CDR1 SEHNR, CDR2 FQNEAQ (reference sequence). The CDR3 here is CASDSLQETQYF. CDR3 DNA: TGTGCCAGTGACAGTTTACAAGAGACCCAGTACTTC. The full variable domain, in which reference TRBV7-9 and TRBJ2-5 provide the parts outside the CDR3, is DTGVSQNPRHKITKRGQNVTFRCDPISEHNRLYWYRQTLGQGPEFLTYFQNEAQLEKSRLLSDRFSAERPKGSFSTLEIQRTEQGDSAMYLCASDSLQETQYFGPGTRLLVL.

The CDR3 sequence is CASSMGAEASVDEQFF. The DNA of the CDR3 is TGCGCCAGCAGCATGGGGGCGGAGGCTAGCGTGGATGAGCAGTTCTTC. The chain recombines TRBV5-1 with TRBJ2-1; possibly TRBD1 or TRBD2 for D (6 bases each). V was cut by 4 bases and J by 8 bases, with 22 bases left in between. CDR1 and CDR2 (germline): SGHRS, YFSETQ. This CDR3 has 16 amino acids.

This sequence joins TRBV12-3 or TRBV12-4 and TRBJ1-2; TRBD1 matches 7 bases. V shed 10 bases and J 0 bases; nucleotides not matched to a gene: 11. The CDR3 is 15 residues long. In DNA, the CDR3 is TGTGCCACAGTTCCTCGGGACAGTTCTAACTATGGCTACACCTTC. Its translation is CATVPRDSSNYGYTF.

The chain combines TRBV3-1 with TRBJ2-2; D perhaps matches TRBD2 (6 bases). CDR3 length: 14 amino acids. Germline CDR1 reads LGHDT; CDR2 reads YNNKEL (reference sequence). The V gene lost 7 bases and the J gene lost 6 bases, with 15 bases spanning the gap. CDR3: CASTGTGRPGELFF. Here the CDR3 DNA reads TGTGCCAGCACCGGGACGGGGAGGCCCGGGGAGCTGTTTTTT.

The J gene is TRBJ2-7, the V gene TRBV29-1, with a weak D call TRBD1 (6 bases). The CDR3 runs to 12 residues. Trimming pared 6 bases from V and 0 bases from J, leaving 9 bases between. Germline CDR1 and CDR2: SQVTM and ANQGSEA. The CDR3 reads CSVRGYSYEQYF. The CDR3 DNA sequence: TGCAGCGTCAGGGGTTACTCCTACGAGCAGTACTTC.

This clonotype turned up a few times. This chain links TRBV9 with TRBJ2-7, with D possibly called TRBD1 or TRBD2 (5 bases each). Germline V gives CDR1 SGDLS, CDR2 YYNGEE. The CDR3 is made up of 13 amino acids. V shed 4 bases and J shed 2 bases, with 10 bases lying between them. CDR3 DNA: TGTGCCAGCAGCCCTGGGGGAGCCTACGAGCAGTACTTC. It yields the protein CASSPGGAYEQYF.

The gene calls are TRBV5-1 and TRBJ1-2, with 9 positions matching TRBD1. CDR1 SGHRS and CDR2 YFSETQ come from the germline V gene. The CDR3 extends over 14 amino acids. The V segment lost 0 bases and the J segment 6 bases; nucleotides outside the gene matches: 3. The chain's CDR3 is CASSLGTGGDGYTF. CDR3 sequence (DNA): TGCGCCAGCAGCTTGGGTACAGGGGGCGATGGCTACACCTTC.